What follows is one T cell receptor (beta chain) and its context. Trimming removed 4 bases at V and 2 bases at J, with 8 bases between. Per germline, CDR1 SGHDN and CDR2 FVKESK. CDR3 length: 14 amino acids. The record originates from a study of OX40 agonist ivuxolimab in advanced cancers. The method was immunoSEQ multiplex PCR; TCRdb's version includes in-frame clones alone and lacks a portion of them. This table has 50,000 to 55,000 clones, more than 70% appearing once. Here the sequenced sample was CD4+ or CD8+ T cells sorted from blood, taken in a trial of the OX40 agonist ivuxolimab. The TCR sequence derives from an adult with an advanced solid tumor such as melanoma, head and neck, liver or kidney cancer. The V and J genes are TRBV14 and TRBJ2-2; TRBD2 is a possible D gene (5 bases). The CDR3 here is CASSLGINTGELFF. The DNA of the CDR3 is TGTGCCAGCAGCCTCGGGATTAACACCGGGGAGCTGTTTTTT.